This TCR beta chain was recorded in a study of blood T cell repertoires in COVID-19. In the study overall: PBMCs, B-cell-depleted T cells, or T cells were the source of the cDNA or gDNA that made up the material.

V trimming: 1 base; J trimming: 6 bases; junction bases outside the gene matches: 3. Germline V gene data show CDR1 as SNHLY and CDR2 as FYNNEI. The length of the CDR3 is 14 residues. Per the authors' pipeline: Amplification with reference gene primers provided the estimates of nucleated cell counts. Using immunoSEQ multiplex PCR, the repertoire was profiled, and TCRdb retains in-frame clones only, with some absent. That table furnishes V, J and clone size, whereas the DNA furnished D and trimming. The sample includes about 350,000 clones, approximately 90% seen only once; the top ten take approximately 9.4%. Seattle participants joined during active infection and were tracked over time.

The specimen was peripheral blood. V gene TRBV2 combines with J gene TRBJ2-7; 10 nucleotides match TRBD1. The source is a man aged 30-40 years with COVID-19, enrolled during active disease. This chain's CDR3 is CASSEGTGGFEQYF. The CDR3, as DNA: TGTGCCAGCAGTGAAGGGACAGGGGGATTCGAGCAGTACTTC.